These 21 T cell receptor beta chains came from one sample sequenced in a study of blood T cell repertoires in COVID-19. Produced via immunoSEQ multiplex PCR; TCRdb's table is partial and in-frame only. The sample includes tens of thousands of clones, roughly 90% seen only once; the top ten take 2.5% to 3.5%. Sequencing was performed on peripheral blood. The receptors originated from a man between 45 and 60 years old with COVID-19, enrolled during active disease.

The chain has TRBV18 and TRBJ1-4, with a tentative D call TRBD1 (6 bases). The V end lost 4 bases, the J end lost 6 bases, and 15 bases lay between the germline ends. Germline CDR1 KGHSH, CDR2 LQKENI. The CDR3 runs to 15 residues. CDR3 sequence: CASSRPGHKDEKLFF. CDR3 nucleotide sequence: TGTGCCAGCTCACGGCCGGGACACAAGGATGAAAAACTGTTTTTT.

This clone appeared a few times. This chain links TRBV12-3 or TRBV12-4 with TRBJ2-1; the D is unclear. V shed 10 bases and J shed 4 bases, with 8 bases lying between them. The CDR3 covers 11 residues. The CDR3 region has the DNA TGTGCCACTGCACGGTACAATGAGCAGTTCTTC. This encodes CATARYNEQFF.

The chain uses TRBV10-3 and TRBJ1-1; D is unresolved. The V gene lost 10 bases and the J gene lost 2 bases, with 17 bases spanning the gap. The length of the CDR3 is 14 residues. Germline CDR1 and CDR2: ENHRY and SYGVKD. This CDR3 reads CATTNSMINTEAFF. The CDR3 region has the DNA TGTGCCACCACGAACAGTATGATAAACACTGAAGCTTTCTTT.

The chain is built from TRBV5-8 and TRBJ1-4; D is unclear. The CDR3 length is 15 residues. From germline, CDR1 is SGHTS and CDR2 YDEGEE. V lost 1 base and J 0 bases, leaving 7 bases between the germline ends. The CDR3 bases are TGTGCCAGCAGCTTGTATGCAGCAACTAATGAAAAACTGTTTTTT. The encoded protein is CASSLYAATNEKLFF. The variable domain in full, completed from reference TRBV5-8 and TRBJ1-4, reads EAGVTQSPTHLIKTRGQQATLRCSPISGHTSVYWYQQALGLGLQFLLWYDEGEERNRGNFPPRFSGRQFPNYSSELNVNALELEDSALYLCASSLYAATNEKLFFGSGTQLSVL.

For the CDR3, the DNA is TGTGCCAGCAGCCCCCCGGGACTAGCGGGGGGGCCGGTCCCGCAGCAGTTCTTC. It encodes CASSPPGLAGGPVPQQFF. This chain links TRBV7-3 with TRBJ2-1, with TRBD2 matching over 16 bases. The CDR3 covers 18 residues. Germline V gene sequence: CDR1 SGHTA, CDR2 FQGTGA. J lost 11 bases, V lost 5 bases, and 15 bases had no gene match.

This clone came up once. This chain links TRBV30 with TRBJ1-6; D not resolved. This CDR3 spans 13 amino acids. V was trimmed by 2 bases and J by 5 bases, leaving 7 bases between them. CDR1 is GTSNPN and CDR2 is SVGIG in the germline V gene (reference sequence). This CDR3 reads CAWSPTNNSPLHF. The CDR3 bases are TGTGCCTGGAGTCCGACAAATAATTCACCCCTCCACTTT.

The chain carries TRBV5-4 and TRBJ2-7; 9 bases align to TRBD1. CDR3 length: 14 residues. V was clipped by 3 bases and J by 6 bases; unmatched bases: 7. The germline V gene encodes CDR1 SGHNT and CDR2 YYREEE (reference sequence). The CDR3 bases are TGTGCCAGCAGCTCGGGACAGGGAAGGGGCGAGCAGTACTTC. As protein: CASSSGQGRGEQYF.

This chain links TRBV7-9 with TRBJ2-5; 15 positions match TRBD2. The V and J ends lost 5 bases and 6 bases, in that order; junction bases with no gene match: 7. The CDR3 sequence is 16 residues long. Germline V gene sequence: CDR1 SEHNR, CDR2 FQNEAQ (reference sequence). CDR3 nucleotides: TGTGCCAGCAGCGCCCCCGGGACTAGCGGGGGGAAGACCCAGTACTTC. Translation: CASSAPGTSGGKTQYF.

The rearrangement joins TRBV6-5 to TRBJ1-1; 7 bases align to TRBD1. The CDR3 extends over 14 amino acids. Per the germline V gene, CDR1 is MNHEY and CDR2 is SVGAGI. V lost 6 bases to trimming and J lost 1 base; unmatched junction nucleotides: 5. CDR3 nucleotides: TGTGCCAGCAGAGACGGGACAGCGAACACTGAAGCTTTCTTT. This encodes CASRDGTANTEAFF.

V is TRBV30 and J is TRBJ1-6; D might be TRBD1 (5 bases). CDR3 length equals 13 residues. Germline loops: CDR1 GTSNPN, CDR2 SVGIG (reference sequence). Trimming stripped 4 bases from V and 10 bases from J, with 14 bases between. The CDR3 sequence is CAWNQQVDSPLHF. DNA for the CDR3: TGTGCCTGGAATCAACAGGTCGACTCACCCCTCCACTTT.

The chain links TRBV5-1 to TRBJ2-7; 7 positions match TRBD2. The V gene end was trimmed by 0 bases and the J gene end by 2 bases; junction bases not matched to a gene: 2. CDR1 and CDR2 from the germline V gene are SGHRS and YFSETQ. The length of the CDR3 is 14 residues. The CDR3 DNA is TGCGCCAGCAGCTTGGCTAGCGGTCCCTACGAGCAGTACTTC. Protein: CASSLASGPYEQYF.

This clone has only a few counts. The chain carries TRBV7-6 and TRBJ2-7; 10 bases map to TRBD1. Germline-derived CDR1 and CDR2 are SGHVS and FNYEAQ. The CDR3 is 13 amino acids. V was pared by 4 bases and J by 5 bases, with 2 bases of the junction left unmatched. The CDR3 is CASSWDRGHEQYF. The CDR3, as DNA: TGTGCCAGCAGCTGGGACAGGGGACACGAGCAGTACTTC.

This chain uses TRBV11-2 with TRBJ2-1, with a weak D call TRBD1 (6 bases). The CDR3 runs to 15 residues. The germline gives CDR1 SGHAT, CDR2 FQNNGV. V lost 5 bases to trimming and J lost 4 bases, with 15 bases between them. The chain's CDR3 is CASSAQERGYNEQFF. CDR3 nucleotides: TGTGCCAGCAGCGCACAGGAGAGGGGGTACAATGAGCAGTTCTTC.

Turning to this clone: At one end the junction does not follow the germline gene, possibly because of a read error. CDR3 nucleotide sequence: TGTGCCTGCAGCACCCAGGGGTCATTGTACTATGGCTACACCTTC. Its protein is CACSTQGSLYYGYTF. This rearrangement joins TRBV28 to TRBJ1-2; D is possibly TRBD1 (6 bases). CDR3 length: 15 amino acids. Germline CDR1 is MDHEN and CDR2 is SYDVKM.

This clone was seen once. The genes are TRBV27 and TRBJ2-7; the D gene is possibly TRBD2 (5 bases). This CDR3 contains 13 residues. Germline V gives CDR1 MNHEY, CDR2 SMNVEV (reference sequence). V was clipped by 5 bases and J by 2 bases, with 10 bases between them. In nucleotides, the CDR3 is TGTGCCAGCAGTAGGACGGGAACCTACGAGCAGTACTTC. Translated, it gives CASSRTGTYEQYF.

This clone was seen a single time. The rearrangement joins TRBV5-6 to TRBJ2-7, with 10 bases matching TRBD1. Germline V CDR1 and CDR2: SGHDT, YYEEEE. V lost 4 bases to trimming and J lost 8 bases; unmatched junction nucleotides: 9. CDR3 length: 14 residues. CDR3 sequence reads: CASSLDRGVNKQYF. Here the CDR3 DNA reads TGTGCCAGCAGCCTGGACAGGGGGGTTAACAAGCAGTACTTC.

J is TRBJ2-1 and V is TRBV7-3, with a possible D match to TRBD1 (6 bases). Germline V lookup: CDR1 SGHTA, CDR2 FQGTGA. Trimming cost V 5 bases and J 12 bases, with 14 bases left between them. The CDR3 covers 12 residues. Here the CDR3 reads CASSLGRGRQFF. The CDR3 DNA is TGTGCCAGCAGCCTCGGCAGGGGAAGGCAGTTCTTC.

This clone was observed once. This chain connects TRBV19 to TRBJ2-1; 7 bases map to TRBD1. V gave up 4 bases and J gave up 0 bases; unmatched junction bases: 6. Germline V gives CDR1 LNHDA, CDR2 SQIVND (reference sequence). The CDR3 totals 16 residues. CDR3 nucleotides: TGTGCCAGTAGTACTAGACAGGGTAGCTCCTACAATGAGCAGTTCTTC. It translates to CASSTRQGSSYNEQFF.

The V call is TRBV5-6, the J call TRBJ2-5; a possible D gene is TRBD2 (5 bases). Per the germline V gene, CDR1 is SGHDT and CDR2 is YYEEEE. V lost 7 bases to trimming and J lost 5 bases, with 18 bases between them. This CDR3 has 14 residues. CDR3 sequence: CASFSGMSRETQYF. CDR3 bases: TGTGCCAGCTTTTCGGGGATGTCCCGGGAGACCCAGTACTTC.

This chain joins TRBV5-4 and TRBJ1-6; TRBD1 agrees at 9 bases. Germline CDR1 and CDR2: SGHNT and YYREEE (reference sequence). There are 16 residues in the CDR3. Trimming took 4 bases from V and 10 from J; bases not matched to a gene: 12. The CDR3 DNA is TGTGCCAGCAGCCAGAACCCCGGGACAGGGAACTCACCCCTCCACTTT. Translated, it gives CASSQNPGTGNSPLHF.

The V gene is TRBV29-1, the J gene TRBJ2-2, with a weak D call TRBD2 (6 bases). CDR3 length: 14 amino acids. V was cut by 4 bases and J by 2 bases, with 11 bases left in between. Germline CDR1 and CDR2: SQVTM and ANQGSEA. The CDR3 sequence: CSVVGGRNTGELFF. The CDR3 nucleotides read TGCAGCGTTGTCGGAGGGAGAAACACCGGGGAGCTGTTTTTT.